This is a list of T cell receptor beta chains from one sample in a study of blood T cell repertoires in COVID-19. Generated by immunoSEQ multiplex PCR, the TCRdb table keeps only in-frame clones and is missing some. Among a few hundred thousand clones, 80% to 90% were seen once, and the ten largest hold roughly 4.2%. The sample consisted of PBMCs or T cells enriched from blood (not recorded which). Source of these receptors: a woman aged 40 to 49 with acute COVID-19. Both conserved end residues are trimmed from each CDR3. Fields, in order: clone size, V gene, CDR3 protein. Not all rows give a size; the values are once, few, many and, for expanded clones, a class.

. | TRBV6-5 | ASSYWGQGDEQF
. | TRBV4-1 | ASSQGPGFQETQY
. | TRBV5-1 | ASSLPTSGSTDTQY
. | TRBV27 | ASTRTGRGNEQF
. | TRBV27 | ATSGLAANTGELF
. | TRBV3-1/TRBV3-2 | ASSQARLPNGGYT
. | TRBV10-3 | AISEEGQEETQY
. | TRBV6-2/TRBV6-3 | ASSYTGTGGNQPQH
. | TRBV11-2 | ASSSSIGIGGYEQF
. | TRBV11-2 | ASSPGRGGRRLEEKLF
. | TRBV5-4 | ASSLTGGDSPLH
. | TRBV4-2 | ASSQDRTGGYEQY
. | TRBV18 | ASSPRGLAADTQY
few | TRBV6-2/TRBV6-3 | ASSLLAGGYEQY
. | TRBV7-2 | ASSLQGQEQF
once | TRBV5-4 | ASSPDRTSNYGYT
. | TRBV19 | ASSTLTGTYGYT
. | TRBV6-5 | ASRSASVNTGELF
. | TRBV11-3 | ASSRQGEAGELF
. | TRBV7-9 | ASTSDRETEAF
. | TRBV28 | ASTKGGSGNQPQH
. | TRBV18 | ASSPPGLQGYEQY
. | TRBV7-3 | ASSPSSGTGPSNEQF
. | TRBV27 | ASSSSIGGGSYNEQF
. | TRBV7-2 | ASSFLRSWNYGYT
. | TRBV7-9 | ATDGYT
. | TRBV6-1 | ASSERDRNEKLF
. | TRBV24-1 | ATKDREGTEAF
. | TRBV6-4 | ASTRIVHRDSRSYEQY
. | TRBV3-1/TRBV3-2 | ASSQDRGQHGYT
few | TRBV9 | ASSIGGGLLF
once | TRBV2 | ASNRQGASEKLF
. | TRBV7-9 | ASSGRGSNQPQH
. | TRBV11-2 | ASSQTVNQPQH
. | TRBV4-1 | ASSQEGTAFNTGELF
once | TRBV2 | ASSQLGGRPTVANEKLF
. | TRBV6-1 | ASSGRTSGGLSSYNEQF
. | TRBV7-9 | ASTLTGSPLPTYTEQF
. | TRBV14 | ASSQESRSLEQY
. | TRBV18 | ASSRDTNSGANVLT
. | TRBV9 | ASSVENEQF
. | TRBV12-3/TRBV12-4 | ASLGGKNTEAF
. | TRBV19 | ASSGQGRSPLH
. | TRBV15 | ATSRDQGTVTGELF